This TCR beta chain originates from a study of blood T cell repertoires in COVID-19. V was clipped by 2 bases and J by 7 bases, with 6 bases between them. Germline V gives CDR1 KGHSH, CDR2 LQKENI. The CDR3 covers 11 residues. Produced via immunoSEQ multiplex PCR; TCRdb's table is partial and in-frame only. Seen here are about 340,000 clones, 86% observed once, and the top ten hold roughly 7.2%. The sequenced material came from peripheral blood. The chain links TRBV18 to TRBJ2-7; D is possibly TRBD1 (5 bases). The receptor comes from a woman aged 55 to 70 with COVID-19, enrolled during active disease. The CDR3 sequence is CASSPDSEQYF. Written as DNA, the CDR3 is TGTGCCAGCTCACCAGACAGTGAGCAGTACTTC.